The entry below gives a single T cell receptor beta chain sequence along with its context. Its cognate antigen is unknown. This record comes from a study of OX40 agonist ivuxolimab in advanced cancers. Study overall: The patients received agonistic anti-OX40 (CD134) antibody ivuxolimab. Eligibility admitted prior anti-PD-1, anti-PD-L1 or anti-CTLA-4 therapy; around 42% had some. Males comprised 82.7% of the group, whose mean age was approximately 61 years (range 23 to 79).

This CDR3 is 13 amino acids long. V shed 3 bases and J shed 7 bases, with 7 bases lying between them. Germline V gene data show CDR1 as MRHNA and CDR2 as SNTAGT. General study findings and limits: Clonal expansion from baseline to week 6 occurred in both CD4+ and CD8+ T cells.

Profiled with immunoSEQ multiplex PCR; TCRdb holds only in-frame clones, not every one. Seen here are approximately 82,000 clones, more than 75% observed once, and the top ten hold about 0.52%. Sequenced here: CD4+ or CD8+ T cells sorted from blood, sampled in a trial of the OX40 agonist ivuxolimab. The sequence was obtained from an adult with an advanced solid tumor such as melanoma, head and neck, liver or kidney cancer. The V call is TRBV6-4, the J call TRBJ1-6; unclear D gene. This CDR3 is CASSESLNSPLHF. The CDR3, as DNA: TGTGCCAGCAGTGAGTCACTAAATTCACCCCTCCACTTT.